Listed below are T cell receptor beta chains from one sample, sequenced in a study of shared T cell receptors in the human thymus. Assay: immunoSEQ multiplex PCR; the TCRdb copy retains only in-frame clones and omits some. This table has 550,000 to 800,000 clones, 70% to 90% appearing once. This sample also appeared in a second study, on human thymus T cells.

The sequenced sample was thymocytes. The receptors here all came from a girl in the first two years of life with a congenital heart defect. Each CDR3 is given with its conserved first and last residue. The D gene is left open where the match is weak. Only some rows state a clone size, as once, few, many or a class for expanded clones.

d_call cdr3_length clone_size j_call v_call cdr3_nt cdr3_aa
. 12 . TRBJ1-5 TRBV6-1 TGTGCCAGCAAGGGAGAGAATCAGCCCCAGCATTTT CASKGENQPQHF
TRBD1 16 . TRBJ1-1 TRBV10-2 TGCGCCAGCAGTGAGGTCGGACAGGGGAAGCTTCGTGAAGCTTTCTTT CASSEVGQGKLREAFF
. 10 . TRBJ1-1 TRBV29-1 TGCAGCCCCGTCAGGGTAGAAGCTTTCTTT CSPVRVEAFF
. 14 . TRBJ1-1 TRBV7-8 TGTGCCAGCAGCTCCGTCGACTGGCACACTGAAGCTTTCTTT CASSSVDWHTEAFF
. 14 . TRBJ1-4 TRBV6-5 TGTGCCAGCAGTTACGTGGGGGGTAATGAAAAACTGTTTTTT CASSYVGGNEKLFF
TRBD1 16 . TRBJ1-1 TRBV19 TGTGCCAGTAGTATAGAGGGACAGAAGTTGAACACTGAAGCTTTCTTT CASSIEGQKLNTEAFF
. 16 . TRBJ1-1 TRBV6-5 TGTGCCAGCAGTTATAGGCCAACAGGTACGAACACTGAAGCTTTCTTT CASSYRPTGTNTEAFF
. 11 . TRBJ2-7 TRBV20-1 TGCAGTGCTAGACTAGCTTACGAGCAGTACTTC CSARLAYEQYF
. 14 . TRBJ2-2 TRBV7-9 TGTGCCAGCAGCTTTAGAGGTGGAACCGGGGAGCTGTTTTTT CASSFRGGTGELFF
TRBD1 14 . TRBJ2-7 TRBV5-1 TGCGCCAGCAGCTTACGGGACAGCTCCTACGAGCAGTACTTC CASSLRDSSYEQYF
TRBD1 16 . TRBJ2-7 TRBV7-9 TGTGCCAGCAGCGCCTTGCCGGGACAGACACACTACGAGCAGTACTTC CASSALPGQTHYEQYF
. 14 . TRBJ2-1 TRBV29-1 TGCAGCGGCGACCGCTCGGGGGAACACAATGAGCAGTTCTTC CSGDRSGEHNEQFF
TRBD1 15 . TRBJ1-2 TRBV18 TGTGCCAGCTCGTCCCGGGACAGGGAGGCCGATGGCTACACCTTC CASSSRDREADGYTF
. 11 . TRBJ1-2 TRBV19 TGTGCCAGTTGGGGAGCTGATGGCTACACCTTC CASWGADGYTF
. 15 . TRBJ1-2 TRBV7-2 TGTGCCAGCAGCCCCTCCCCCGGGATCAACCCCGGCTACACCTTC CASSPSPGINPGYTF
TRBD1 15 . TRBJ2-7 TRBV4-1 TGCGCCAGCAGCCAAGATCGACAGGGGGCCTACGAGCAGTACTTC CASSQDRQGAYEQYF
. 12 . TRBJ2-7 TRBV5-4 TGTGCCAGCAGCCACGACAGGTACGAGCAGTACTTC CASSHDRYEQYF
TRBD1 16 . TRBJ2-5 TRBV10-1 TGCGCCAGCAGTGAGACCGGGACAGGGGGCGGGGAGACCCAGTACTTC CASSETGTGGGETQYF
TRBD1 15 . TRBJ1-1 TRBV6-5 TGTGCCAGCAGTAACCGGACAGGGAAGGGGACTGAAGCTTTCTTT CASSNRTGKGTEAFF
TRBD2 16 . TRBJ2-5 TRBV2 TGTGCCAGCAGGACCGTCGGGGGGACGGTTTATAGGACCCAGTACTTC CASRTVGGTVYRTQYF
. 15 . TRBJ2-7 TRBV6-6 TGTGCCAGCAGTTCTCCTCCTACTTCTTCCTACGAGCAGTACTTC CASSSPPTSSYEQYF
TRBD1 17 . TRBJ1-1 TRBV5-1 TGCGCCAGCTCTTCCCCGGACAGGGGGCCTTTGAACACTGAAGCTTTCTTT CASSSPDRGPLNTEAFF
. 13 . TRBJ1-5 TRBV27 TGTGCCAGCAGTTTATCCACTCGGGGGCCCCAGCATTTT CASSLSTRGPQHF
. 15 . TRBJ1-2 TRBV28 TGTGCCAGCACCGATCGGGTCCCGGCTAACTATGGCTACACCTTC CASTDRVPANYGYTF
TRBD2 15 . TRBJ2-7 TRBV28 TGTGCCAGCATCCAACACTCTAGCGGCCCTTACGAGCAGTACTTC CASIQHSSGPYEQYF
. 15 . TRBJ1-5 TRBV2 TGTGCCAGCAGCTACAGGGAGATCAGCAATCAGCCCCAGCATTTT CASSYREISNQPQHF
TRBD1 14 . TRBJ2-7 TRBV28 TGTGCCAGCAGCTCCGACAGGGGGAGCTACGAGCAGTACTTC CASSSDRGSYEQYF
. 16 . TRBJ1-6 TRBV10-3 TGTGCCACAGCGGAGGGAAGGCCCTCCTATAATTCACCCCTCCACTTT CATAEGRPSYNSPLHF
. 16 . TRBJ2-3 TRBV28 TGTGCCAGCAGTTTAATTAGCCGATATCCCCCAGATACGCAGTATTTT CASSLISRYPPDTQYF
TRBD2 19 . TRBJ2-3 TRBV5-1 TGCGCCAGCAGCTCCGACGCCGAAACTAGCGGGGGGGCCGTAGATACGCAGTATTTT CASSSDAETSGGAVDTQYF
TRBD1 14 . TRBJ2-2 TRBV6-5 TGTGCCAGCAGCCCCGGACAGGACACCGGGGAGCTGTTTTTT CASSPGQDTGELFF
. 15 . TRBJ1-2 TRBV6-1 TGTGCCAGCAGTGATAGCGAGACACACGGCTATGGCTACACCTTC CASSDSETHGYGYTF
. 17 . TRBJ2-5 TRBV4-1 TGCGCCAGCAGCCAAAAAGGGACTCGGGGGTCCCAAGAGACCCAGTACTTC CASSQKGTRGSQETQYF
. 14 . TRBJ1-5 TRBV10-3 TGTGCCATCAGTGACCGAACAGGGAATCAGCCCCAGCATTTT CAISDRTGNQPQHF
TRBD2 16 . TRBJ2-7 TRBV28 TGTGCCAGCCGCCGCCCCCGACTAGCGGGGGCCTACGAGCAGTACTTC CASRRPRLAGAYEQYF
TRBD1 13 once TRBJ1-2 TRBV10-2 TGCGCCAGCAGTACAGGGGGATACTATGGCTACACCTTC CASSTGGYYGYTF
. 17 . TRBJ1-4 TRBV5-5 TGTGCCAGCAGCTTGAACAGGCCCGTGGGTACTAATGAAAAACTGTTTTTT CASSLNRPVGTNEKLFF
. 18 few TRBJ1-2 TRBV11-2 TGTGCCAGCAGTTTATCCATTAGGGGCTATGGAAATGTGGATGGCTACACCTTC CASSLSIRGYGNVDGYTF
. 13 . TRBJ1-1 TRBV10-1 TGCGCCAGCAGTTGCGGGGGGGCAGGTGAAGCTTTCTTT CASSCGGAGEAFF
. 11 . TRBJ1-4 TRBV20-1 TGCAGTTCCAGTGGTAATGAAAAACTGTTTTTT CSSSGNEKLFF
TRBD2 18 . TRBJ2-7 TRBV28 TGTGCCAGCAGTTTAAGCCTCCTCGGCGGGGGGAGCTCCTACGAGCAGTACTTC CASSLSLLGGGSSYEQYF
TRBD1 18 once TRBJ1-1 TRBV29-1 TGCAGCGTTGATAGTGGAGGCAGGGGGCTACTTATGAACACTGAAGCTTTCTTT CSVDSGGRGLLMNTEAFF
. 14 . TRBJ2-2 TRBV11-2 TGTGCCAGCAGCGACATCGGGACTCTCGGGGAGCTGTTTTTT CASSDIGTLGELFF
. 15 . TRBJ2-7 TRBV11-2 TGTGCCAGCAGCCCAGATGAACAGGGAGGGTACGAGCAGTACTTC CASSPDEQGGYEQYF
. 16 . TRBJ1-1 TRBV4-1 TGCGCCAGCAGCCAGCTAGTCCCGCCAGGGGCGACTGAAGCTTTCTTT CASSQLVPPGATEAFF
. 18 . TRBJ2-2 TRBV25-1 TGTGCCAGCAGCCCCCCGGCCGCCAGGGCCCCTGGCACCGGGGAGCTGTTTTTT CASSPPAARAPGTGELFF
TRBD1 16 . TRBJ1-2 TRBV5-1 TGCGCCAGCGATACGACAGGGGGCGCAAGTAAGAATGGCTACACCTTC CASDTTGGASKNGYTF
. 14 . TRBJ1-2 TRBV6-1 TGTGCCAGCAGTGAAGTTCTTAGGGGTAATGGCTACACCTTC CASSEVLRGNGYTF
TRBD2 16 once TRBJ2-1 TRBV10-3 TGTGCCACCCAACAAGCCGGGGGGAGGTCCTACAATGAGCAGTTCTTC CATQQAGGRSYNEQFF
TRBD1 15 once TRBJ2-7 TRBV2 TGTGCCAGCAGTCATCGGGACAGGGGGTGCTACGAGCAGTACTTC CASSHRDRGCYEQYF
. 14 . TRBJ1-1 TRBV29-1 TGCAGCGTTTCAAGGGGGGGAGCGCGCACTGAAGCTTTCTTT CSVSRGGARTEAFF
TRBD2 17 . TRBJ2-2 TRBV5-6 TGTGCCAGCAGCTTGGGGCTTGGGGGGGGGAACACCGGGGAGCTGTTTTTT CASSLGLGGGNTGELFF
TRBD1 18 once TRBJ2-5 TRBV4-1 TGCGCCAGCAGCGCCGACTACGGGGACAGGCGAGTACAAGAGACCCAGTACTTC CASSADYGDRRVQETQYF
TRBD1 14 . TRBJ2-1 TRBV27 TGTGCCAGCAGTTTAAACGACAGGGGGTTATTGCAGTTCTTC CASSLNDRGLLQFF